Each of the 12 T cell receptor beta chains below was sequenced from the same sample in a study of T cells in women clearing cervical HPV infection. The assay was immunoSEQ multiplex PCR, and TCRdb's table has in-frame clones only and misses some. This specimen shows fewer than 40,000 clones; the ten leading clones hold under 8.5%. Sequences were obtained from blood buffy coat. Receptors originate from a woman aged 18 to 75 with a cervical HPV16 infection that either progressed to CIN3+ or cleared (not recorded which).

Worth noting for this clone: The read stops 3 residues short of the end of the CDR3; the missing end is completed from the germline J gene. This chain joins TRBV20-1 and TRBJ2-7, with D perhaps matching TRBD2 (6 bases). CDR3 length: 16 amino acids. CDR1 and CDR2 from the germline V gene are DFQATT and SNEGSKA (reference sequence). Deletions cut 5 bases from V and 6 bases from J, with 26 bases between. The CDR3 bases that were read are TGCAGTGCTCTAAACCCCCTCAGCGGGTCCGGGTTCGAG. Protein product: CSALNPLSGSGFE. The full CDR3 protein is CSALNPLSGSGFEQYF.

To note about this clone: Read coverage stops 3 residues before the CDR3 terminus; the germline J gene supplies the remainder. This chain uses TRBV20-1 with TRBJ1-6, with a possible D match to TRBD1 (6 bases). The CDR3 is 16 residues long. CDR1 and CDR2 from the germline V gene are DFQATT and SNEGSKA (reference sequence). Trimming cost V 6 bases and J 5 bases, with 20 bases left between them. Incomplete CDR3 DNA: TGCAGTGCCGTAGATCTGGGGGCGCAGGATAATTCACCC. Its translation: CSAVDLGAQDNSP. The entire CDR3 protein is CSAVDLGAQDNSPLHF.

With respect to this clone: The read falls 3 residues short of the CDR3 end, and the missing part is taken from the germline J gene. The chain has TRBV7-9 and TRBJ2-7, with D perhaps matching TRBD1 (6 bases). The germline gives CDR1 SEHNR, CDR2 FQNEAQ (reference sequence). V was cut by 3 bases and J by 5 bases, with 11 bases left in between. CDR3 length equals 13 residues. The CDR3 bases that were read are TGTGCCAGCAGCTTCCCCAGGGGCCACGAG. Protein sequence: CASSFPRGHE. The CDR3 in full is CASSFPRGHEQYF.

Comment on this clone: The read is 3 residues too short to cover the CDR3 end, so that end is filled in from the germline J gene. This chain uses TRBV5-1 with TRBJ2-3; TRBD2 aligns across 9 bases. Germline V lookup: CDR1 SGHRS, CDR2 YFSETQ. The CDR3 runs 13 residues. The CDR3 bases that were read are TGCGCCACCACGAGGGAGGCGGGGGGGCCG. Its translation is CATTREAGGP. The entire CDR3 is CATTREAGGPQYF. The variable domain in full, completed from reference TRBV5-1 and TRBJ2-3, reads KAGVTQTPRYLIKTRGQQVTLSCSPISGHRSVSWYQQTPGQGLQFLFEYFSETQRNKGNFPGRFSGRQFSNSRSEMNVSTLELGDSALYLCATTREAGGPQYFGPGTRLTVL.

Of note for this clone: The CDR3 extends 3 residues past the end of the read, so its final part is completed from the germline J gene. The chain recombines TRBV11-2 with TRBJ2-5; unclear D gene. The CDR3 covers 14 residues. Germline-derived CDR1 and CDR2 are SGHAT and FQNNGV. Trimming removed 2 bases from V and 0 bases from J, with 7 bases in between. The CDR3 DNA, read in part, is TGTGCCAGCAGCTTATTGGGCTACCAAGAGACC. This translates into CASSLLGYQET. The full CDR3 protein is CASSLLGYQETQYF.

Comments on this clone: The observed sequence ends 3 residues before the CDR3 terminus, with the missing tail filled in from the germline J gene. The chain is built from TRBV6-1 and TRBJ1-2; TRBD1 matches at 10 bases. Germline V lookup: CDR1 MNHNS, CDR2 SASEGT. Germline trimming cut 4 bases from V and 7 bases from J; bases unmatched to any gene: 3. This CDR3 region has 13 residues. The DNA read from the CDR3 is TGTGCCAGCAGTGGACAGGGGGCAATTGGC. Protein: CASSGQGAIG. The complete CDR3 sequence is CASSGQGAIGYTF.

Remarks on this clone: The read is 3 residues too short to cover the CDR3 end, so that end is filled in from the germline J gene. V and J are TRBV5-1 and TRBJ2-1, with TRBD2 matching 8 bases. With 2 bases clipped from V and 4 bases from J, the junction kept 5 bases outside the gene matches. CDR3 length: 15 amino acids. The germline CDR1 and CDR2 sequences are SGHRS and YFSETQ. CDR3 DNA (partial): TGCGCCAGCAGCTTAGGCGGGGGGCTGTACAATGAG. Protein product: CASSLGGGLYNE. The complete CDR3 protein is CASSLGGGLYNEQFF.

Measured by frequency, this clone is medium-sized (0.01 to 0.1%). The part of the CDR3 DNA that was read is TGCAGTGCTAGAGATATTCGGACAGAAAGTCAGCCC. Its protein product is CSARDIRTESQP. The whole CDR3 sequence is CSARDIRTESQPQHF. The gene calls are TRBV20-1 and TRBJ1-5; D is perhaps TRBD1 (6 bases). From the germline J gene comes the end of the CDR3, since the read stops 3 residues before it. Between the trimmed V and J ends, which lost 0 bases and 6 bases, there was a span of 15 bases. This CDR3 has 15 residues. The germline CDR1 and CDR2 sequences are DFQATT and SNEGSKA (reference sequence).

Note on this clone: Read sequence stops 3 residues before the CDR3 end, and the germline J gene provides the missing end. The V and J genes are TRBV5-1 and TRBJ2-1, with D hard to call. CDR1 is SGHRS and CDR2 is YFSETQ in the germline V gene. There are 15 residues in the CDR3. The germline V and J ends were trimmed by 4 bases and 0 bases, with 11 bases remaining between them. The CDR3 DNA, read in part, is TGCGCCAGCAGCGTAGTCAGGAGCTCCTACAATGAG. Its protein product is CASSVVRSSYNE. The full CDR3 protein is CASSVVRSSYNEQFF.

On this clone: The read ends 3 residues early relative to the CDR3; the germline J gene fills the gap. The chain is built from TRBV4-2 and TRBJ1-3, with 8 nucleotides matching TRBD1. CDR1 is LGHNA and CDR2 is YNFKEQ in the germline V gene. V lost 4 bases, J lost 2 bases, and 1 base stayed unmatched. CDR3 length: 14 residues. The CDR3 sequence is CASSPTGAGNTIYF. Partial CDR3 DNA: TGTGCCAGCAGCCCGACAGGGGCTGGAAACACC.

Incomplete CDR3 DNA: TGTGCCAGCAGCCAAGCCCGAATTAGCGGGGAAGAGACC. The encoded protein is CASSQARISGEET. In full, the CDR3 reads CASSQARISGEETQYF. V is TRBV14 and J is TRBJ2-5, with TRBD2 identical over 8 bases. Read coverage stops 3 residues before the CDR3 terminus; the germline J gene supplies the remainder. V shed 1 base, J shed 3 bases, and the junction held 7 bases outside the gene matches. There are 16 residues in the CDR3. Germline CDR1 is SGHDN and CDR2 is FVKESK.

The CDR3 bases that were read are TGTGCCAGCAGTGAATCGGGTAGATCCTACGAG. This sequence encodes CASSESGRSYE. The full CDR3 is CASSESGRSYEQYF. The rearrangement uses TRBV2 and TRBJ2-7; D ambiguous. From the germline J gene comes the end of the CDR3, since the read stops 3 residues before it. V lost 2 bases and J 1 base, leaving 9 bases between the germline ends. Per germline, CDR1 SNHLY and CDR2 FYNNEI. The CDR3 runs to 14 residues.